These T cell receptor beta chains were read from a single sample in a study of CXCR3-negative and CXCR3-positive naive CD8 T cells. TCRdb derives one entry per CDR3 protein from the 5' RACE reads, leaving out DNA. The specimen's table records roughly 110,000 distinct CDR3 sequences. Sequencing was carried out using naive CXCR3+ CD8+ T cells from blood. These receptors came from a human donor in good health. Some clones in this sample may be carry-over from other donors' samples. The CDR3 runs from the conserved cysteine through the conserved F or W. The order of the fields is J gene, V gene, CDR3 protein.

>TRBJ2-2|TRBV21-1
CASNKGLGNTGELFF
>TRBJ2-6|TRBV24-1
CATSHGGSGANVLTF
>TRBJ1-5|TRBV2
CASSELGGFSNQPQHF
>TRBJ2-7|TRBV27
CASSLTGQGANEQYF
>TRBJ2-7|TRBV29-1
CSVEVSATTYEQYF
>TRBJ1-1|TRBV6-6
CASSGGVAGTEAFF
>TRBJ2-1|TRBV5-1
CASSLGWGFGLGDEQFF
>TRBJ1-4|TRBV19
CASSDGQGGEKLFF
>TRBJ2-7|TRBV29-1
CSVEDRGQNYEQYF
>TRBJ2-1|TRBV5-1
CASSFTGEGPEQFF
>TRBJ2-7|TRBV11-2
CASSVQPTSSYEQYF
>TRBJ2-5|TRBV28
CASSMGQGVQETQYF
>TRBJ2-2|TRBV6-2/TRBV6-3
CASSYTAGELFF
>TRBJ2-1|TRBV6-5
CASSYSGSRSYNEQFF
>TRBJ2-2|TRBV29-1
CSVQGPTGELFF
>TRBJ1-1|TRBV5-6
CASRDELDSTEAFF
>TRBJ2-7|TRBV7-9
CASSLANVGEQYF
>TRBJ2-7|TRBV11-3
CASSLGAGASYEQYF
>TRBJ2-1|TRBV7-6
CASSSWTSGPRVNEQFF
>TRBJ2-1|TRBV10-3
CAISEPGTYNSYNEQFF
>TRBJ2-2|TRBV29-1
CSVALAGELGTGELFF
>TRBJ1-1|TRBV27
CASSLASWGNTEAFF
>TRBJ1-1|TRBV11-2
CASSLAITEAFF
>TRBJ2-3|TRBV12-3/TRBV12-4
CASSVDASGRRADTQYF
>TRBJ2-5|TRBV4-3
CASSQDGTSQETQYF
>TRBJ1-2|TRBV7-9
CASSLEVSGYTF
>TRBJ1-5|TRBV3-1
CASSQFKGGNQPQHF
>TRBJ2-7|TRBV5-1
CASSEGLAGTSYEQYF
>TRBJ1-1|TRBV7-9
CASSPRTRNPGQGVNTEAFF
>TRBJ2-7|TRBV18
CASRTSGSHEQYF
>TRBJ2-1|TRBV7-3
CASSSTSGILDEQFF
>TRBJ2-7|TRBV29-1
CSVFSDLSYEQYF
>TRBJ2-1|TRBV29-1
CSVARGSPHNEQFF
>TRBJ2-3|TRBV29-1
CSASLARADTQYF
>TRBJ2-3|TRBV6-6
CASSLSGGVLDTQYF
>TRBJ2-3|TRBV15
CATSRERGVDTQYF
>TRBJ2-7|TRBV10-1
CASSGAGTGIPYEQYF
>TRBJ2-1|TRBV7-2
CASSLDGAYNEQFF
>TRBJ2-7|TRBV10-2
CASNLAGQYEQYF
>TRBJ2-2|TRBV5-1
CASSWTEGTGELFF
>TRBJ2-7|TRBV28
CASSSPANYEQYF
>TRBJ1-2|TRBV4-3
CASSQEYDLSYGYTF
>TRBJ2-7|TRBV5-1
CASSTATGKYEQYF
>TRBJ2-5|TRBV15
CATSMGLAGPRRSQYF
>TRBJ2-3|TRBV7-2
CASSLAVGPGTQYF
>TRBJ2-7|TRBV7-9
CASSLQTSQRAYEQYF
>TRBJ2-1|TRBV18
CASQRQGYEQFF
>TRBJ2-5|TRBV28
CASSLGGGKGETQYF
>TRBJ1-2|TRBV4-3
CASSQDLDYGYTF